These 4 T cell receptor beta chains originate from one sample sequenced in a study of T cells after posttransplantation cyclophosphamide. The protocol was immunoSEQ multiplex PCR, while the TCRdb copy is restricted to in-frame clones and leaves out a portion. In total the sample includes over 1,500 clones, none of them seen once. A marrow graft followed busulfan-fludarabine conditioning, with cyclophosphamide on days +3 and +4. Sequenced material: PBMCs, taken 32 days after allogeneic stem cell transplant with posttransplant cyclophosphamide. These receptors all come from a female patient in her 40s who received an allogeneic stem cell transplant from a related donor, was CMV-positive, and had no GVHD. Some T cells may trace back to the graft donor.

At least ten counts were recorded for this clone. This chain's CDR3 is CANRDSITYEQYF. The DNA for the CDR3 is TGTGCCAACCGGGACAGTATAACCTACGAGCAGTACTTC. The chain couples TRBV6-1 to TRBJ2-7, with 7 bases aligning to TRBD1. Germline V gives CDR1 MNHNS, CDR2 SASEGT. Germline trimming cut 10 bases from V and 2 bases from J; bases unmatched to any gene: 8. The CDR3 loop spans 13 amino acids.

Judged by abundance, this clone is large. The chain recombines TRBV6-5 with TRBJ1-5, with D maybe TRBD1 (5 bases). The CDR3 has 14 residues. Germline V gene lookup returns CDR1 MNHEY and CDR2 SVGAGI. The ends were cut back, 6 bases at V and 2 bases at J, with 11 bases in the middle. The CDR3 DNA reads as TGTGCCAGCAGCCTAGGGGTCGGCAATCAGCCCCAGCATTTT. Translating gives CASSLGVGNQPQHF.

In its sample, this clone is medium-sized. V is TRBV6-5 and J is TRBJ1-4; 7 bases line up with TRBD1. The CDR3 totals 15 residues. Germline CDR1 reads MNHEY; CDR2 reads SVGAGI. With 2 bases clipped from V and 3 bases from J, the junction kept 3 bases outside the gene matches. The CDR3 nucleotides are TGTGCCAGCAGTTACGGACAGGTCCCTAATGAAAAACTGTTTTTT. It translates to CASSYGQVPNEKLFF.

The chain couples TRBV15 to TRBJ1-2; a weak D match, TRBD1 (5 bases). Trimming removed 0 bases from V and 8 bases from J, with 10 bases in between. The CDR3 has 13 residues. Germline loops: CDR1 LNHNV, CDR2 YYDKDF (reference sequence). The CDR3 loop reads CATSRDEGLGYTF. CDR3 nucleotides: TGTGCCACCAGCAGAGACGAGGGGTTGGGCTACACCTTC.